These 2 T cell receptor beta chains were all obtained from the same sample, sequenced in a study of blood T cell repertoires in COVID-19. The repertoire was sequenced with immunoSEQ multiplex PCR; TCRdb's copy has only in-frame clones and lacks some. The sample lists 250,000 or so clones; approximately 85% were seen once. The sample taken for sequencing was PBMCs or T cells enriched from blood (not recorded which). These receptors came from a woman between 45 and 60 years old who had recovered from COVID-19.

This chain connects TRBV11-3 to TRBJ2-2; D is uncertain. The CDR3 sequence is 14 residues long. Looked up from germline, CDR1 is SGHNT and CDR2 is YENEEA. The V gene lost 0 bases and the J gene lost 3 bases, with 5 bases spanning the gap. CDR3: CASSLEADTGELFF. CDR3 DNA sequence: TGTGCCAGCAGCTTAGAGGCGGACACCGGGGAGCTGTTTTTT.

The chain combines TRBV5-8 with TRBJ2-3; 11 bases align to TRBD1. From germline, CDR1 is SGHTS and CDR2 YDEGEE. The length of the CDR3 is 17 residues. With V trimmed by 4 bases and J by 0 bases, 7 bases remained unmatched. The chain's CDR3 is CASSLGQGVSSTDTQYF. DNA of the CDR3: TGTGCCAGCAGCCTGGGACAGGGGGTAAGCAGCACAGATACGCAGTATTTT.